A single sample gave rise to the 28 T cell receptor beta chains below, sequenced in a study of PD-1 blockade in classical Hodgkin lymphoma. Time point specified: cycle 4 day 1 (C4D1), after 5 to 7 weeks of nivolumab. Every patient was affected by relapse after autologous stem cell transplantation, while exposure to brentuximab vedotin was not uniform. Method: immunoSEQ multiplex PCR; TCRdb's copy keeps in-frame clones and lacks some. This sample yields around 17,000 clones, of which about 83% are seen a single time; roughly 12% belongs to the top ten. Sequences were derived from peripheral blood mononuclear cells (PBMCs), sampled before the fourth cycle of nivolumab. These receptors originate from a human donor with classical Hodgkin lymphoma.

This clone has only a few counts. The genes are TRBV7-8 and TRBJ1-3; the D is unclear. Trimming left V 3 bases short and J 2 bases short, with 14 bases between. Per germline, CDR1 SGHVS and CDR2 FQNEAQ. This CDR3 region has 16 residues. The CDR3: CASSFITVGAGNTIYF. In DNA form, the CDR3 reads TGTGCCAGCAGCTTTATTACTGTGGGAGCTGGAAACACCATATATTTT.

The rearrangement links TRBV7-2 to TRBJ2-7; weak D call: TRBD1 (5 bases). The CDR3 runs to 14 residues. Trimming took 6 bases from V and 0 from J, leaving 12 bases between them. Per germline, CDR1 SGHTA and CDR2 FQGNSA. The DNA for the CDR3 is TGTGCCAGCAGTTCCACCAGGGCCTCCTACGAGCAGTACTTC. Translated: CASSSTRASYEQYF.

The chain is built from TRBV7-9 and TRBJ2-7, with a tentative D call TRBD1 (5 bases). V was clipped by 6 bases and J by 2 bases, with 14 bases between them. Germline CDR1 is SEHNR and CDR2 is FQNEAQ (reference sequence). This CDR3 region has 14 residues. Written as DNA, the CDR3 is TGTGCCAGCAGTTTGACAGAACGCCCCTACGAGCAGTACTTC. Amino acids: CASSLTERPYEQYF.

The CDR3 reads CASSWDRGYEQYF. The CDR3 DNA is TGTGCCAGCAGTTGGGACAGGGGCTACGAGCAGTACTTC. This chain uses TRBV6-5 with TRBJ2-7, with 10 bases aligning to TRBD1. V lost 4 bases, J lost 3 bases, and 0 bases stayed unmatched. The CDR3 loop spans 13 amino acids. Germline V gene data show CDR1 as MNHEY and CDR2 as SVGAGI.

This rearrangement joins TRBV5-1 to TRBJ2-1; no clear D gene. The germline V gene has CDR1 SGHRS and CDR2 YFSETQ. The CDR3 consists of 14 residues. V was cut by 0 bases and J by 9 bases, with 13 bases left in between. CDR3 sequence (DNA): TGCGCCAGCAGCTTGGTAATGGGCGTCGGTGAGCAGTTCTTC. It specifies CASSLVMGVGEQFF.

The chain employs TRBV5-1 and TRBJ1-6, with D possibly being TRBD1 (6 bases). The CDR3 is made up of 16 amino acids. The germline V gene has CDR1 SGHRS and CDR2 YFSETQ. Trimming stripped 3 bases from V and 7 bases from J, with 17 bases between. The CDR3 bases are TGCGCCAGCAGCTCCGCCGGGGACACGGGAAATTCACCCCTCCACTTT. The encoded protein is CASSSAGDTGNSPLHF.

The CDR3 nucleotides are TGCGCCAGCAGCCAAACACAGGGGATCTACAATGAGCAGTTCTTC. Protein: CASSQTQGIYNEQFF. The chain links TRBV4-3 to TRBJ2-1; 7 bases agree with TRBD1. CDR1 is LGHNA and CDR2 is YSLEER in the germline V gene. This CDR3 is 15 amino acids long. Trimming cost V 2 bases and J 3 bases; bases outside gene matches: 4.

Remarks on this clone: A read error may account for a junction end that differs from germline. The J gene is TRBJ2-7, the V gene TRBV2; 12 bases align to TRBD2. The CDR3 contains 17 residues. Germline CDR1 reads SNHLY; CDR2 reads FYNNEI. This chain's CDR3 is CASREALGLAGTYEQYF. The CDR3 bases are TGTGCCAGCAGGGAAGCCTTAGGACTAGCGGGGACCTACGAGCAGTACTTC.

This chain uses TRBV4-1 with TRBJ2-5; TRBD2 matches at 8 bases. CDR3 length: 16 amino acids. The V gene end was trimmed by 1 base and the J gene end by 5 bases; junction bases not matched to a gene: 9. The germline gives CDR1 MGHRA, CDR2 YSYEKL. Here the CDR3 DNA reads TGCGCCAGCAGCCAAGCCCCGGCGGGGGGTGGGGAGACCCAGTACTTC. Protein: CASSQAPAGGGETQYF.

The J gene is TRBJ2-1, the V gene TRBV7-9, with 8 positions matching TRBD2. The J segment lost 12 bases and the V segment lost 6 bases, leaving 10 bases of the junction unmatched. Germline CDR1 SEHNR, CDR2 FQNEAQ (reference sequence). The length of the CDR3 is 13 residues. The CDR3 DNA sequence: TGTGCCAGCAGACCCTCGGGGGGGGGCGGGCAGTTCTTC. It translates to CASRPSGGGGQFF. The full variable domain, completed using reference TRBV7-9 and TRBJ2-1, is DTGVSQNPRHKITKRGQNVTFRCDPISEHNRLYWYRQTLGQGPEFLTYFQNEAQLEKSRLLSDRFSAERPKGSFSTLEIQRTEQGDSAMYLCASRPSGGGGQFFGPGTRLTVL.

This chain links TRBV9 with TRBJ1-1; possible D gene TRBD1, 5 bases. There are 14 residues in the CDR3. Looked up from germline, CDR1 is SGDLS and CDR2 is YYNGEE. V gave up 3 bases and J gave up 4 bases, with 13 bases separating them. For the CDR3, the DNA is TGTGCCAGCAGCGCGTCCTCGGGGCCCACTGAAGCTTTCTTT. It encodes CASSASSGPTEAFF.

The genes are TRBV10-2 and TRBJ2-1; 8 nucleotides line up with TRBD2. The CDR3 is made up of 15 amino acids. Germline V CDR1 and CDR2: WSHSY, SAAADI. V was clipped by 4 bases and J by 10 bases; unmatched bases: 12. The CDR3 reads CASSGGGGPAQEQFF. The CDR3 nucleotides are TGCGCCAGCAGTGGGGGCGGGGGGCCGGCCCAAGAGCAGTTCTTC.

The chain links TRBV9 to TRBJ2-1; no firm D call. CDR3 length equals 14 residues. The V gene's germline CDR1 is SGDLS and CDR2 YYNGEE. V shed 3 bases and J shed 5 bases, with 12 bases lying between them. CDR3 bases: TGTGCCAGCAGCGCAACCCCAAGCGACAATGAGCAGTTCTTC. This encodes CASSATPSDNEQFF. Based on the CDR3 plus reference TRBV9 and TRBJ2-1, the full variable domain is DSGVTQTPKHLITATGQRVTLRCSPRSGDLSVYWYQQSLDQGLQFLIQYYNGEERAKGNILERFSAQQFPDLHSELNLSSLELGDSALYFCASSATPSDNEQFFGPGTRLTVL.

The genes are TRBV7-9 and TRBJ2-7, with D uncertain. Between the trimmed V and J ends, which lost 2 bases and 0 bases, there was a span of 8 bases. The CDR3 runs 14 residues. Germline CDR1 reads SEHNR; CDR2 reads FQNEAQ (reference sequence). The CDR3 region is CASSLIDHSYEQYF. The CDR3 DNA follows: TGTGCCAGCAGCTTAATCGACCACTCCTACGAGCAGTACTTC.

The V and J genes are TRBV6-8 and TRBJ2-3; 10 bases agree with TRBD2. The V gene's germline CDR1 is MNHGY and CDR2 SAAAGT. The V and J ends lost 2 bases and 1 base, in that order; junction bases with no gene match: 21. The CDR3 loop spans 22 amino acids. The CDR3 here is CASSYPLNRPAQAGGGTDTQYF. The CDR3 coding sequence is TGTGCCAGCAGTTACCCCCTTAACCGGCCAGCTCAAGCGGGGGGGGGCACAGATACGCAGTATTTT.

The V call is TRBV27, the J call TRBJ2-3, with 11 positions matching TRBD2. The germline V gene has CDR1 MNHEY and CDR2 SMNVEV (reference sequence). The trim removed 6 bases at V and 15 bases at J, leaving 20 bases unmatched. This CDR3 is 16 amino acids long. CDR3: CASSKTSGGFTDTGYF. The CDR3 nucleotides are TGTGCCAGCAGCAAAACTAGCGGGGGTTTCACAGATACTGGTTATTTT.

This rearrangement joins TRBV5-1 to TRBJ2-1; unclear D gene. The CDR3 is made up of 15 amino acids. Per germline, CDR1 SGHRS and CDR2 YFSETQ. V was shortened by 0 bases and J by 4 bases, with 11 bases between the two germline ends. The CDR3 loop is CASSLALALYNEQFF. The DNA of the CDR3 is TGCGCCAGCAGCTTGGCCCTCGCGTTGTACAATGAGCAGTTCTTC.

The chain recombines TRBV9 with TRBJ1-5; D gene unclear. V dropped 2 bases and J dropped 3 bases, with 12 bases sitting between them. The germline CDR1 and CDR2 sequences are SGDLS and YYNGEE. This CDR3 has 15 residues. The CDR3 DNA is TGTGCCAGCAGCGTTGGGGTTGGTATCAATCAGCCCCAGCATTTT. Residues: CASSVGVGINQPQHF.

This clone was observed a single time. The J gene is TRBJ1-2, the V gene TRBV7-9; D is unresolved. CDR3 length equals 16 residues. CDR1 SEHNR and CDR2 FQNEAQ come from the germline V gene (reference sequence). V was cut by 5 bases and J by 6 bases, with 22 bases left in between. CDR3 sequence (DNA): TGTGCCAGCAGCCCAGAATGGTCCTCGACCTCAAATGGCTACACCTTC. This codes for CASSPEWSSTSNGYTF.

This clone appeared a single time. V usage is TRBV4-1 and J usage is TRBJ1-2, with 11 bases aligning to TRBD1. Germline V lookup: CDR1 MGHRA, CDR2 YSYEKL. The CDR3 is made up of 16 amino acids. V lost 2 bases to trimming and J lost 6 bases; unmatched junction nucleotides: 8. Here the CDR3 DNA reads TGCGCCAGCAGCCAACCGTTACTGGACAGGGGGCATGGCTACACCTTC. Translation: CASSQPLLDRGHGYTF.

V is TRBV7-9 and J is TRBJ1-5, with D perhaps TRBD1 (6 bases). The V end lost 1 base, the J end lost 0 bases, and 10 bases lay between the germline ends. From germline, CDR1 is SEHNR and CDR2 FQNEAQ (reference sequence). This CDR3 has 16 amino acids. The chain's CDR3 is CASSLGEGGSNQPQHF. For the CDR3, the DNA is TGTGCCAGCAGCTTAGGTGAAGGGGGTAGCAATCAGCCCCAGCATTTT.

The chain recombines TRBV4-2 with TRBJ2-5; D remains ambiguous. Germline V CDR1 and CDR2: LGHNA, YNFKEQ. The CDR3 spans 15 residues. Trimming removed 0 bases from V and 4 bases from J, with 12 bases in between. The CDR3 DNA is TGTGCCAGCAGCCAAGATTACAGTCCGGCAGAGACCCAGTACTTC. It yields the protein CASSQDYSPAETQYF.

In this sample, this clone turned up a few times. V gene TRBV5-1 combines with J gene TRBJ1-1; D possibly corresponds to TRBD1 (6 bases). CDR3 length: 14 residues. CDR1 and CDR2 (germline): SGHRS, YFSETQ. V was shortened by 5 bases and J by 0 bases, with 11 bases between the two germline ends. The CDR3 DNA is TGCGCCAGCAGGCCTGGACAGCTGAACACTGAAGCTTTCTTT. Translated: CASRPGQLNTEAFF.

This clone came up once. This chain joins TRBV5-1 and TRBJ2-3, with 12 bases fitting TRBD2. The CDR3 is made up of 16 amino acids. Trimming removed 4 bases from V and 0 bases from J; junction bases left unmatched: 3. Germline assignment: CDR1 SGHRS and CDR2 YFSETQ. CDR3 nucleotides: TGCGCCAGCAGCCACGGACTAGCGGGGAGCACAGATACGCAGTATTTT. Protein product: CASSHGLAGSTDTQYF.

Worth noting for this clone: It may be a read error: a sequence one base away is much more abundant. The gene calls are TRBV2 and TRBJ1-2, with D maybe TRBD1 (6 bases). Germline CDR1 SNHLY, CDR2 FYNNEI. The CDR3 sequence is 16 residues long. In DNA, the CDR3 is TGTGCCCGCAGCCAGGGCGGGGGGGGCGCGGCCTATGGCTACACCTTC. It is translated as CARSQGGGGAAYGYTF.

This clone occurred once. The CDR3 protein is CASSLAGMSGNTIYF. The CDR3, as DNA: TGCGCCAGCAGCTTGGCGGGGATGAGTGGAAACACCATATATTTT. V gene TRBV5-1 combines with J gene TRBJ1-3; no reliable D call. Germline V gives CDR1 SGHRS, CDR2 YFSETQ. V lost 0 bases and J 3 bases, leaving 10 bases between the germline ends. CDR3 length: 15 amino acids.

The genes are TRBV14 and TRBJ1-2; no definite D call. This CDR3 is built from 13 residues. CDR1 SGHDN and CDR2 FVKESK come from the germline V gene. The ends were cut back, 0 bases at V and 7 bases at J, with 9 bases in the middle. CDR3 in amino acids: CASSQDWDAGYTF. The CDR3 DNA reads as TGTGCCAGCAGCCAAGACTGGGATGCTGGCTACACCTTC.

CDR3 protein: CASSQGGHLQQYF. The CDR3 region has the DNA TGTGCCAGCAGCCAAGGGGGCCATTTGCAGCAGTACTTC. The V gene is TRBV4-2, the J gene TRBJ2-7; perhaps TRBD1 as D (5 bases). Germline CDR1 LGHNA, CDR2 YNFKEQ. V lost 1 base to trimming and J lost 8 bases, with 12 bases between them. CDR3 length: 13 residues.